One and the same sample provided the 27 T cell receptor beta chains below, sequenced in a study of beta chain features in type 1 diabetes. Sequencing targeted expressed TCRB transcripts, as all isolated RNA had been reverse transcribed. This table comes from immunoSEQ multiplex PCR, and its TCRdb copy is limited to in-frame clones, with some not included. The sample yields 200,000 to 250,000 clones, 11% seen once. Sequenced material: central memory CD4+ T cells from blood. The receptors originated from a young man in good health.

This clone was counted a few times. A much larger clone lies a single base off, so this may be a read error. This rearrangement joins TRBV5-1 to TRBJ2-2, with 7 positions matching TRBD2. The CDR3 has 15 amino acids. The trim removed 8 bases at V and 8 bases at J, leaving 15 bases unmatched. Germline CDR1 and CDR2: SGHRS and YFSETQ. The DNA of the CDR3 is TGCGCCAGGAGGAGCACGGGACTACCAGAAGGGGAGCTGTTTTTT. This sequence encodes CARRSTGLPEGELFF.

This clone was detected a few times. The chain's CDR3 is CASSLVILAQRAGELFF. The CDR3 coding sequence is TGTGCCAGCAGCTTAGTAATTCTAGCCCAAAGGGCCGGGGAGCTGTTTTTT. J is TRBJ2-2 and V is TRBV7-2; tentatively, D is TRBD2 (5 bases). CDR1 and CDR2 (germline): SGHTA, FQGNSA. V lost 1 base and J lost 6, with 18 bases in between. The length of the CDR3 is 17 residues. The whole variable domain, remainder taken from reference TRBV7-2 and TRBJ2-2, is GAGVSQSPSNKVTEKGKDVELRCDPISGHTALYWYRQSLGQGLEFLIYFQGNSAPDKSGLPSDRFSAERTGGSVSTLTIQRTQQEDSAVYLCASSLVILAQRAGELFFGEGSRLTVL.

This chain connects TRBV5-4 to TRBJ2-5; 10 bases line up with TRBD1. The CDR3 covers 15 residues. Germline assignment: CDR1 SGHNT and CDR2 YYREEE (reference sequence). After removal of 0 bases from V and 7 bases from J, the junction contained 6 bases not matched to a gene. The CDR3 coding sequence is TGTGCCAGCAGCTTGGATGGGACAGGGGTTGTGACCCAGTACTTC. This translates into CASSLDGTGVVTQYF.

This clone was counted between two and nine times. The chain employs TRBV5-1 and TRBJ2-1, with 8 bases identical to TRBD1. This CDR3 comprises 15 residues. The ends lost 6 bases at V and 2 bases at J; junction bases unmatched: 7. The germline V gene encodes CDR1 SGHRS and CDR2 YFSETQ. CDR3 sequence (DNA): TGCGCCAGCATCCTCGGACAGGGCCCCTACAATGAGCAGTTCTTC. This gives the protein CASILGQGPYNEQFF.

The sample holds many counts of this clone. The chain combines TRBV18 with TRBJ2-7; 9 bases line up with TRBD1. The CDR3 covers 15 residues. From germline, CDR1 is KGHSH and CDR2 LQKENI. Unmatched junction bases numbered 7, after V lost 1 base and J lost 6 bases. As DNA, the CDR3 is TGTGCCAGCTCACCACTCCGGGACAGGGCGTCCGAGCAGTACTTC. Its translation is CASSPLRDRASEQYF.

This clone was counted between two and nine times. CDR3 protein: CSVAWGQGPAGTEAFF. The DNA for the CDR3 is TGCAGCGTTGCCTGGGGGCAGGGGCCGGCGGGGACTGAAGCTTTCTTT. The chain links TRBV29-1 to TRBJ1-1, with D possibly TRBD1 on 6 matching bases. The V gene's germline CDR1 is SQVTM and CDR2 ANQGSEA. This CDR3 is built from 16 residues. The V end lost 4 bases, the J end lost 5 bases, and 23 bases lay between the germline ends.

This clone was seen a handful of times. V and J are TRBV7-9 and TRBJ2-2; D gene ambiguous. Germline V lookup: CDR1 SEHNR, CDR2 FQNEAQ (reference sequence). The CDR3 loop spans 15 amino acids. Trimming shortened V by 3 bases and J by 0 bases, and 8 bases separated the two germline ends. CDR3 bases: TGTGCCAGCAGCTTTAATGCCGCGAACACCGGGGAGCTGTTTTTT. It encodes CASSFNAANTGELFF. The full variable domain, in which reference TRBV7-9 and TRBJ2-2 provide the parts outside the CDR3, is DTGVSQNPRHKITKRGQNVTFRCDPISEHNRLYWYRQTLGQGPEFLTYFQNEAQLEKSRLLSDRFSAERPKGSFSTLEIQRTEQGDSAMYLCASSFNAANTGELFFGEGSRLTVL.

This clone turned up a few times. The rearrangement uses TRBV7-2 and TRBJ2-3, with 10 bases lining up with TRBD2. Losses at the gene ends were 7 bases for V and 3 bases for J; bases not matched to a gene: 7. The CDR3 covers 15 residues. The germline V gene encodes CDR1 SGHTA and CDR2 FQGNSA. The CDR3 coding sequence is TGTGCCAGCAACACACCTAGCGGGAGTACAGATACGCAGTATTTT. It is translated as CASNTPSGSTDTQYF.

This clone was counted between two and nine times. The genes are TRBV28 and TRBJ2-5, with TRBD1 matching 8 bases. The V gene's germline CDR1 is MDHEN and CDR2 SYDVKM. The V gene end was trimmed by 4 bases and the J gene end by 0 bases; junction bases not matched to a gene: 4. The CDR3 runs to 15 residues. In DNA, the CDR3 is TGTGCCAGCAGTTCGCGGACAGGGTACCAAGAGACCCAGTACTTC. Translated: CASSSRTGYQETQYF.

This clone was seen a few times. The chain's CDR3 is CASSLRQGQETQYF. The CDR3 DNA sequence: TGTGCCAGCAGCTTAAGACAGGGGCAAGAGACCCAGTACTTC. This rearrangement joins TRBV13 to TRBJ2-5; 8 nucleotides line up with TRBD1. The trim removed 2 bases at V and 2 bases at J, leaving 1 base unmatched. Germline V lookup: CDR1 PRHDT, CDR2 FYEKMQ (reference sequence). CDR3 length: 14 amino acids.

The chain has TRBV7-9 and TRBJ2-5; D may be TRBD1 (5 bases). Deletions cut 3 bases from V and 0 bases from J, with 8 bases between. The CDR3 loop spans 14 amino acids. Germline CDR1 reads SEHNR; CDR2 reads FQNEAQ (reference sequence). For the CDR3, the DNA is TGTGCCAGCAGCTTGGGGCGGAACCAAGAGACCCAGTACTTC. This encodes CASSLGRNQETQYF.

The CDR3 nucleotides read TGTGCCTGGGGCTACCGGGACAGACACAATGAGCAGTTCTTC. Amino acids: CAWGYRDRHNEQFF. V and J are TRBV30 and TRBJ2-1; 7 bases match TRBD1. Per germline, CDR1 GTSNPN and CDR2 SVGIG (reference sequence). The CDR3 extends over 14 amino acids. With 5 bases clipped from V and 5 bases from J, the junction kept 9 bases outside the gene matches. Full variable domain (remainder filled in from reference TRBV30 and TRBJ2-1): SQTIHQWPATLVQPVGSPLSLECTVEGTSNPNLYWYRQAAGRGLQLLFYSVGIGQISSEVPQNLSASRPQDRQFILSSKKLLLSDSGFYLCAWGYRDRHNEQFFGPGTRLTVL.

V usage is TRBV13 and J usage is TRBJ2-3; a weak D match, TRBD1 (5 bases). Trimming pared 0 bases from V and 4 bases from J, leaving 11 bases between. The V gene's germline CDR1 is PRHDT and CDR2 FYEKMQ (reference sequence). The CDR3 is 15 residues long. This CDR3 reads CASSLGSTGPDTQYF. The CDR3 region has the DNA TGTGCCAGCAGCTTAGGTTCAACAGGACCAGATACGCAGTATTTT.

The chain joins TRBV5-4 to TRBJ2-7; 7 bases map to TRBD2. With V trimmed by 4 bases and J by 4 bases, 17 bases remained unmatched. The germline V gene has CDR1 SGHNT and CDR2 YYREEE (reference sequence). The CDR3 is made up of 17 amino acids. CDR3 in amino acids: CASSPYRSAGVSYEQYF. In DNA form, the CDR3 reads TGTGCCAGCAGCCCGTATCGTTCGGCGGGAGTTAGTTACGAGCAGTACTTC.

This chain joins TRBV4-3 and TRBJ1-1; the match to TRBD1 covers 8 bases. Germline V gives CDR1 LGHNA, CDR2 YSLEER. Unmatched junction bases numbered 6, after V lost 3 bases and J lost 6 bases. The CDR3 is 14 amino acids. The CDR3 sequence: CASSQDRELPEAFF. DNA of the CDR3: TGCGCCAGCAGCCAGGACAGGGAACTTCCTGAAGCTTTCTTT.

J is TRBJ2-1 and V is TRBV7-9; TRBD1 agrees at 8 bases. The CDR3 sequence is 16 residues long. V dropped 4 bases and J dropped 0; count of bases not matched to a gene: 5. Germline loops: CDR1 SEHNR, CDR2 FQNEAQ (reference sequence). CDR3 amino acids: CASSWGQVSSYNEQFF. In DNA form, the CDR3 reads TGTGCCAGCAGCTGGGGACAGGTCAGCTCCTACAATGAGCAGTTCTTC.

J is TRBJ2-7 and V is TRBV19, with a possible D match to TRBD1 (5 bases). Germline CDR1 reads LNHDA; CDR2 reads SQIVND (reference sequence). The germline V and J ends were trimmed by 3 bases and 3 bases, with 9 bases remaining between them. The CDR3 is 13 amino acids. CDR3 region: CASSMRTSYEQYF. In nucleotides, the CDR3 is TGTGCCAGTAGTATGAGGACAAGCTACGAGCAGTACTTC. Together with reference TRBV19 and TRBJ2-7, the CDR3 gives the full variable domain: DGGITQSPKYLFRKEGQNVTLSCEQNLNHDAMYWYRQDPGQGLRLIYYSQIVNDFQKGDIAEGYSVSREKKESFPLTVTSAQKNPTAFYLCASSMRTSYEQYFGPGTRLTVT.

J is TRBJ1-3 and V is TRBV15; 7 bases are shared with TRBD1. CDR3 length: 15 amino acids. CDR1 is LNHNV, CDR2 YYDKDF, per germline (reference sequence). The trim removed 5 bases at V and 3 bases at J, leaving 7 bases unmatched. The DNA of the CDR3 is TGTGCCACCAGCCGGGACAGCTCCCTTGGAAACACCATATATTTT. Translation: CATSRDSSLGNTIYF.

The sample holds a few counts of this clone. CDR3 nucleotides: TGCAGCGTCCTAAGGACGGCGAACACTGAAGCTTTCTTT. Its protein is CSVLRTANTEAFF. The rearrangement joins TRBV29-1 to TRBJ1-1; no reliable D call. Germline V CDR1 and CDR2: SQVTM, ANQGSEA. Between the trimmed V and J ends, which lost 6 bases and 1 base, there was a span of 12 bases. This CDR3 has 13 residues.

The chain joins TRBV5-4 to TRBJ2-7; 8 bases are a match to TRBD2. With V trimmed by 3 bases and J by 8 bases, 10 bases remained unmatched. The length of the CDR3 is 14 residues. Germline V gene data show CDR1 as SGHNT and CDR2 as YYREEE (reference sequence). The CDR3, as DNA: TGTGCCAGCAGCTCCACTAGCGGATATGGGAAGCAGTACTTC. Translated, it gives CASSSTSGYGKQYF.

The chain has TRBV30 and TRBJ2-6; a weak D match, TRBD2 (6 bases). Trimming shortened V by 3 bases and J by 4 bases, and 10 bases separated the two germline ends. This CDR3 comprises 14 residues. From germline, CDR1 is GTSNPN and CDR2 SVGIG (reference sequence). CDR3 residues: CAWRDYGGANVLTF. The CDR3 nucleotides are TGTGCCTGGAGGGACTATGGAGGGGCCAACGTCCTGACTTTC.

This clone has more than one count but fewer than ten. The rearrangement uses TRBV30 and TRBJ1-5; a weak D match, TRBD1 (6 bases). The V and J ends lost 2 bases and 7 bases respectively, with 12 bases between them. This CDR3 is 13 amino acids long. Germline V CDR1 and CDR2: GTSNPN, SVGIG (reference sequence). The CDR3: CAWSPGGGQPQHF. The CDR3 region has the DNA TGTGCCTGGAGTCCTGGGGGCGGGCAGCCCCAGCATTTT. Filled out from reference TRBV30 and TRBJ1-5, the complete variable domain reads SQTIHQWPATLVQPVGSPLSLECTVEGTSNPNLYWYRQAAGRGLQLLFYSVGIGQISSEVPQNLSASRPQDRQFILSSKKLLLSDSGFYLCAWSPGGGQPQHFGDGTRLSIL.

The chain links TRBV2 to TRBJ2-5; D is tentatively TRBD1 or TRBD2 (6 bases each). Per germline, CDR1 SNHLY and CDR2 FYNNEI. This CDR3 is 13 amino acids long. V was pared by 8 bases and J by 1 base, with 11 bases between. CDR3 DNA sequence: TGTGCCAGCGCACAGGGACTCCAAGAGACCCAGTACTTC. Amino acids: CASAQGLQETQYF.

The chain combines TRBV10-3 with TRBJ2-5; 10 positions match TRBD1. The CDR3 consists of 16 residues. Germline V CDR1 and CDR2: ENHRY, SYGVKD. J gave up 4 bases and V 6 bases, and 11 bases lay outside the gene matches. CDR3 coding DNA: TGTGCCATCAGAGCGGGACCGGGACAGGGGAGAGAGACCCAGTACTTC. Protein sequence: CAIRAGPGQGRETQYF.

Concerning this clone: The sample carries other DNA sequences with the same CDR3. The chain's CDR3 is CSVALQGNTEAFF. The CDR3 DNA is TGCAGCGTCGCCCTACAGGGGAACACTGAAGCTTTCTTT. This chain links TRBV29-1 with TRBJ1-1; possibly TRBD1 for D (6 bases). The germline gives CDR1 SQVTM, CDR2 ANQGSEA. The CDR3 is 13 amino acids. Trimming removed 6 bases at V and 1 base at J, with 12 bases between.

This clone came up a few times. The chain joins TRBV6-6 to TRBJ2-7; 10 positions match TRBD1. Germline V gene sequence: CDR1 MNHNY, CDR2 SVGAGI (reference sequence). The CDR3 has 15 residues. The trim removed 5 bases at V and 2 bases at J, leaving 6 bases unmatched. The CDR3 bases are TGTGCCAGCAGTCCTAAGGGACAGGGGACCTACGAGCAGTACTTC. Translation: CASSPKGQGTYEQYF.

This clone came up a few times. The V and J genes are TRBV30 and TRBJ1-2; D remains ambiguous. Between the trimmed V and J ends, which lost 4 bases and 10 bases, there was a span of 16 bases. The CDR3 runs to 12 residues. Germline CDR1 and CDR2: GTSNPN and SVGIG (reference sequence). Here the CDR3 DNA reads TGTGCCTGGAACCCCCGCACCCGAGACTACACCTTC. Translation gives CAWNPRTRDYTF.